Listed below are T cell receptor beta chains from one sample, sequenced in a study of blood T cell repertoires in COVID-19. Generated by immunoSEQ multiplex PCR, the TCRdb table keeps only in-frame clones and is missing some. The sample yields about 260,000 clones, around 82% seen once. The material sequenced was peripheral blood. These receptor sequences come from a woman between 50 and 59 years old who had recovered from COVID-19. The CDR3 runs from the conserved cysteine through the conserved F or W. A D gene is named only where the DNA matches it firmly. Expanded clones get a size class; other rows say once, few or many, or leave the size out.

V gene,clone size,D gene,J gene,CDR3 protein,CDR3 DNA
TRBV7-2,.,.,TRBJ2-1,CASSKEAETYNEQFF,TGTGCCAGCAGTAAAGAGGCTGAAACCTACAATGAGCAGTTCTTC
TRBV6-2/TRBV6-3,.,TRBD1,TRBJ2-3,CASSYSRDRGALASTDTQYF,TGTGCCAGCAGTTACTCTCGGGACAGGGGCGCACTGGCTAGCACAGATACGCAGTATTTT
TRBV18,.,TRBD1,TRBJ1-2,CASSPAGGSYGYTF,TGTGCCAGCTCACCAGCAGGGGGGAGCTATGGCTACACCTTC
TRBV28,.,TRBD2,TRBJ2-7,CASSLGGTRVYEQYF,TGTGCCAGCAGTTTAGGCGGGACTAGAGTCTACGAGCAGTACTTC
TRBV10-2,few,.,TRBJ1-2,CASTGGSGGYTF,TGCGCCAGCACTGGGGGGTCAGGAGGCTACACCTTC
TRBV4-3,.,.,TRBJ1-2,CASSQQGVAGYTF,TGCGCCAGCAGCCAACAGGGTGTTGCTGGCTACACCTTC
TRBV28,.,.,TRBJ2-7,CASSYGSDEQYF,TGTGCCAGCTCATACGGGAGTGACGAGCAGTACTTC
TRBV7-2,.,TRBD1,TRBJ1-4,CASSSQGAMEKLFF,TGTGCCAGCAGCTCTCAGGGGGCTATGGAAAAACTGTTTTTT
TRBV27,.,TRBD1,TRBJ2-7,CASSPRLGQGGYEQYF,TGTGCCAGCAGTCCCCGGTTGGGACAGGGCGGATACGAGCAGTACTTC
TRBV19,.,.,TRBJ1-6,CASRFGEGSPLHF,TGTGCCAGTAGATTTGGAGAAGGTTCACCCCTCCACTTT
TRBV5-1,once,.,TRBJ1-2,CASSLETGGGYTF,TGCGCCAGCAGCTTGGAAACGGGAGGCGGCTACACCTTC
TRBV27,few,TRBD1,TRBJ1-4,CASSLSRGEANEKLFF,TGTGCCAGCAGTCTATCCAGGGGGGAGGCTAATGAAAAACTGTTTTTT
TRBV5-1,.,.,TRBJ1-3,CASSSPIAGTMRNTIYF,TGCGCCAGCAGCTCACCAATAGCCGGGACTATGAGAAACACCATATATTTT
TRBV18,.,TRBD2,TRBJ2-3,CASSPLPTSGGSTDTQYF,TGTGCCAGCTCACCACTCCCGACTAGCGGGGGTAGCACAGATACGCAGTATTTT
TRBV7-3,.,TRBD2,TRBJ2-2,CASSLITGGAGELFF,TGTGCCAGCAGCTTAATTACGGGAGGGGCCGGGGAGCTGTTTTTT
TRBV4-3,.,.,TRBJ2-5,CASSQGGGAAQETQYF,TGCGCCAGCAGCCAAGGAGGGGGGGCCGCCCAAGAGACCCAGTACTTC
TRBV3-1/TRBV3-2,.,.,TRBJ1-4,CASSQDSTVRTREKLFF,TGTGCCAGCAGCCAAGACAGCACGGTCCGAACGAGGGAAAAACTGTTTTTT
TRBV4-3,.,.,TRBJ1-6,CASSQEVRYNSPLHF,TGCGCCAGCAGCCAAGAAGTACGGTATAATTCACCCCTCCACTTT
TRBV19,.,.,TRBJ2-1,CATQNLGGRSYNEQFF,TGTGCCACTCAAAATCTAGGGGGACGGAGCTACAATGAGCAGTTCTTC
TRBV14,.,TRBD1,TRBJ1-1,CASSPGDRTNTEAFF,TGTGCCAGCAGCCCCGGGGACAGGACAAACACTGAAGCTTTCTTT
TRBV28,.,.,TRBJ2-4,CASSPLAWGRAKNIQYF,TGTGCCAGCAGTCCTCTCGCTTGGGGGCGAGCCAAAAACATTCAGTACTTC
TRBV30,.,.,TRBJ2-3,CAWSLTDTQYF,TGTGCCTGGAGTCTAACTGATACGCAGTATTTT
TRBV5-1,few,.,TRBJ1-4,CASSPTTGSNNEKLFF,TGCGCCAGCAGCCCGACAACAGGGTCTAATAATGAAAAACTGTTTTTT
TRBV18,.,.,TRBJ1-5,CASNGGNSNQPQHF,TGTGCCAGCAACGGGGGGAATAGCAATCAGCCCCAGCATTTT
TRBV4-1,.,TRBD1,TRBJ2-2,CASSPLGDRGRIYTGELFF,TGCGCCAGCAGCCCCCTGGGAGACAGGGGGCGAATTTATACCGGGGAGCTGTTTTTT
TRBV6-9,.,.,TRBJ2-5,CATRDTGETQYF,TGTGCCACGAGGGACACAGGGGAGACCCAGTACTTC
TRBV19,.,.,TRBJ1-6,CATSRGTLIYNSPLHF,TGTGCCACAAGTAGGGGCACCTTAATCTATAATTCACCCCTCCACTTT
TRBV7-9,.,.,TRBJ1-1,CASLRDTGGAFF,TGTGCCAGCCTCCGGGACACCGGAGGAGCTTTCTTT
TRBV21-1,.,.,TRBJ1-5,CASSKEGRQRLNQPQHF,TGTGCCAGCAGCAAGGAGGGTAGGCAGCGCCTCAATCAGCCCCAGCATTTT
TRBV30,.,.,TRBJ1-6,CAWSLAVRIGSPLHF,TGTGCCTGGAGTCTAGCGGTGAGGATTGGTTCACCCCTCCACTTT
TRBV5-4,.,TRBD1,TRBJ2-2,CASSLGGDSNTGELFF,TGTGCCAGCAGCTTGGGTGGGGACAGCAACACCGGGGAGCTGTTTTTT
TRBV15,many,TRBD1,TRBJ2-2,CATSRTPGQVNTGELFF,TGTGCCACCAGCAGGACACCGGGACAGGTTAACACCGGGGAGCTGTTTTTT
TRBV3-1/TRBV3-2,.,TRBD2,TRBJ2-5,CASSHLAGGEETQYF,TGTGCCAGCAGCCATCTAGCGGGGGGCGAGGAGACCCAGTACTTC
TRBV5-5,few,TRBD2,TRBJ2-1,CASSLVGGRYNEQFF,TGTGCCAGCAGCTTGGTGGGGGGGAGATACAATGAGCAGTTCTTC
TRBV7-2,.,.,TRBJ2-3,CASSSQTGLTDTQYF,TGTGCCAGCAGCTCCCAGACGGGACTCACAGATACGCAGTATTTT
TRBV21-1,few,.,TRBJ2-5,CASSKARGRETQYF,TGTGCCAGCAGCAAAGCCAGGGGGCGAGAGACCCAGTACTTC
TRBV4-2,once,.,TRBJ2-1,CASSQEWSGGRYNEQFF,TGTGCCAGCAGCCAAGAGTGGTCAGGGGGGAGGTACAATGAGCAGTTCTTC
TRBV19,.,.,TRBJ1-2,CASSKDTTNYGYTF,TGTGCCAGTAGTAAGGACACGACTAACTATGGCTACACCTTC
TRBV30,.,.,TRBJ2-7,CAWSSDRSSYEQYF,TGTGCCTGGAGTTCTGACAGGAGCTCCTACGAGCAGTACTTC
TRBV29-1,.,TRBD1,TRBJ1-2,CSAKGQGGNYGYTF,TGCAGCGCAAAGGGACAGGGGGGCAACTATGGCTACACCTTC
TRBV5-4,.,TRBD2,TRBJ2-5,CASSPRLAGAKETQYF,TGTGCCAGCAGCCCTCGACTAGCGGGGGCCAAGGAGACCCAGTACTTC
TRBV28,few,.,TRBJ1-1,CASSFRVNTEAFF,TGTGCCAGCAGCTTCAGGGTGAACACTGAAGCTTTCTTT
TRBV4-3,.,.,TRBJ1-6,CASSQGQVNSPLHF,TGCGCCAGCAGCCAAGGGCAAGTCAATTCACCCCTCCACTTT
TRBV10-3,.,TRBD1,TRBJ2-6,CAISDRGSSGANVLTF,TGTGCCATCAGCGACAGGGGAAGCTCTGGGGCCAACGTCCTGACTTTC
TRBV27,.,TRBD2,TRBJ2-7,CASSWTSGRSYEQYF,TGTGCCAGCAGCTGGACTAGCGGGAGGAGCTACGAGCAGTACTTC
TRBV2,.,.,TRBJ2-3,CASSVRGRGSTDTQYF,TGTGCCAGCAGTGTGAGGGGGAGAGGAAGCACAGATACGCAGTATTTT
TRBV24-1,.,TRBD2,TRBJ2-1,CATSETGGTYNEQFF,TGTGCCACCAGTGAGACGGGAGGAACCTACAATGAGCAGTTCTTC
TRBV28,.,TRBD1,TRBJ1-2,CASSPGQVFNYGYTF,TGTGCCAGCAGTCCCGGACAGGTATTTAACTATGGCTACACCTTC
TRBV4-3,.,TRBD1,TRBJ1-2,CASSQRTGRNYGYTF,TGCGCCAGCAGCCAGAGGACAGGGCGCAACTATGGCTACACCTTC
TRBV21-1,many,.,TRBJ2-7,CASSSTRVSSSYEQYF,TGTGCCAGCAGCTCGACCAGGGTCTCGAGCTCCTACGAGCAGTACTTC
TRBV11-2,.,TRBD1,TRBJ2-5,CASSWTGAETQYF,TGTGCCAGCAGCTGGACAGGGGCCGAGACCCAGTACTTC
TRBV18,.,TRBD1,TRBJ2-7,CASSPTQGAWDEQYF,TGTGCCAGCTCACCAACCCAGGGGGCCTGGGACGAGCAGTACTTC
TRBV7-2,.,TRBD1,TRBJ1-1,CASRTPRGKNTEAFF,TGTGCCAGCCGGACCCCCAGGGGGAAGAACACTGAAGCTTTCTTT
TRBV5-1,.,.,TRBJ1-2,CASSVEGSVAGDGYTF,TGCGCCAGCAGCGTCGAGGGCTCGGTTGCGGGCGATGGCTACACCTTC
TRBV28,few,TRBD2,TRBJ2-1,CASSIMSSGSYNEQFF,TGTGCCAGCAGCATAATGTCTAGCGGCTCCTACAATGAGCAGTTCTTC
TRBV7-2,few,TRBD2,TRBJ2-2,CASSPNRWGGAGELFF,TGTGCCAGCAGCCCCAATCGTTGGGGGGGGGCCGGGGAGCTGTTTTTT
TRBV6-2/TRBV6-3,.,TRBD2,TRBJ2-1,CASSKYRLAGGQREQFF,TGTGCCAGCAGTAAATATCGACTAGCGGGAGGGCAGAGGGAGCAGTTCTTC
TRBV28,.,TRBD1,TRBJ1-1,CASSLGTGPTEAFF,TGTGCCAGCAGTTTGGGGACAGGGCCCACTGAAGCTTTCTTT
TRBV11-1,.,.,TRBJ2-5,CASSSLTQSKTQYF,TGTGCCAGCAGTTCACTAACCCAGAGCAAGACCCAGTACTTC